Each of the 6 T cell receptor beta chains below was sequenced from the same sample in a study of T cell repertoires in cytomegalovirus infection. TCRdb reprocessed the reads with MiXCR, giving one entry per CDR3 protein. The repertoire holds roughly 140,000 distinct CDR3 sequences, 23% seen once, with roughly 9.8% in the top ten. Material for sequencing was PBMCs. These TCRs come from a human donor in good health (CMV status not recorded). Some clones in this sample may be carry-over from other donors' samples.

This clonotype turned up a few times. This chain joins TRBV28 and TRBJ2-1; TRBD2 agrees at 10 bases. CDR3 length: 15 residues. With 8 bases clipped from V and 5 bases from J, the junction kept 9 bases outside the gene matches. Germline V gene lookup returns CDR1 MDHEN and CDR2 SYDVKM. This CDR3 is CASPRWTSGNNEQFF. For the CDR3, the DNA is TGTGCCAGCCCGCGATGGACTAGCGGTAACAATGAGCAGTTCTTC.

The gene calls are TRBV20-1 and TRBJ1-1; possible D gene TRBD1, 6 bases. Trimming cost V 5 bases and J 4 bases, with 14 bases left between them. The CDR3 extends over 13 amino acids. From germline, CDR1 is DFQATT and CDR2 SNEGSKA (reference sequence). As DNA, the CDR3 is TGCAGTGCTCAACAGGGAGGGAGCACTGAAGCTTTCTTT. It encodes CSAQQGGSTEAFF.

This clonotype has just a few counts. This chain connects TRBV20-1 to TRBJ2-3; TRBD2 agrees at 7 bases. The V gene's germline CDR1 is DFQATT and CDR2 SNEGSKA (reference sequence). CDR3 length: 13 amino acids. Unmatched junction bases numbered 7, after V lost 6 bases and J lost 4 bases. The CDR3 reads CSAWTSSADTQYF. Written as DNA, the CDR3 is TGCAGTGCCTGGACTAGTTCTGCAGATACGCAGTATTTT.

Ten or more counts support this clonotype. The gene calls are TRBV12-3 or TRBV12-4 and TRBJ2-2; D gene uncertain. The V gene lost 3 bases and the J gene lost 1 base, with 6 bases spanning the gap. The CDR3 covers 14 residues. CDR3 residues: CASSLMQNTGELFF. CDR3 DNA: TGTGCCAGCAGTTTGATGCAGAACACCGGGGAGCTGTTTTTT.

In its sample, this clonotype is medium-sized. This chain joins TRBV7-8 and TRBJ2-5, with TRBD2 identical over 8 bases. Germline-derived CDR1 and CDR2 are SGHVS and FQNEAQ. Trimming cost V 5 bases and J 5 bases; bases outside gene matches: 10. The CDR3 has 15 amino acids. The CDR3 nucleotides read TGTGCCAGCAGCCCACCGGGACTAGTACGCGAGACCCAGTACTTC. It yields the protein CASSPPGLVRETQYF. Full variable domain (missing parts from reference TRBV7-8 and TRBJ2-5): GAGVSQSPRYKVAKRGQDVALRCDPISGHVSLFWYQQALGQGPEFLTYFQNEAQLDKSGLPSDRFFAERPEGSVSTLKIQRTQQEDSAVYLCASSPPGLVRETQYFGPGTRLLVL.

This clonotype came up many times. The CDR3 coding sequence is TGTGCCAGCAGCTCCAGGACAGACCTGAACGTTGAAGCTTTCTTT. Encoded protein: CASSSRTDLNVEAFF. This chain joins TRBV7-8 and TRBJ1-1, with a possible D match to TRBD1 (6 bases). V was trimmed by 4 bases and J by 7 bases, leaving 19 bases between them. Germline V gives CDR1 SGHVS, CDR2 FQNEAQ. CDR3 length equals 15 residues.